This T cell receptor beta chain originates from a study of cytomegalovirus exposure and HLA in healthy donors. Points from the study as a whole: In vitro data verified a few CMV-associated chains as specific for CMV antigens. Later analysis identified a missense DCLRE1C variant that was linked to TCR beta V- and J-gene trimming.

With 60 Vbeta and 13 Jbeta primers, the PCR was carried out. Profiling relied on immunoSEQ multiplex PCR, and the TCRdb table lists in-frame clones only, not all of them. There are under 250,000 clones in the sample; roughly four fifths occur only once, and less than 3% lies in the top ten. Germline CDR1 is MGHRA and CDR2 is YSYEKL. The CDR3 is made up of 15 amino acids. Trimming took 3 bases from V and 4 from J, leaving 14 bases between them. A word on this clone: The antigen is undetermined.

The chain links TRBV4-1 to TRBJ2-3, with D possibly being TRBD1 (5 bases). The clonotype was recovered from a woman aged 35 to 49 in good health and CMV-seronegative. The source material was PBMCs. Written as DNA, the CDR3 is TGCGCCAGCAGCCATACAGGTCTCCCAGCAGATACGCAGTATTTT. It translates to CASSHTGLPADTQYF.